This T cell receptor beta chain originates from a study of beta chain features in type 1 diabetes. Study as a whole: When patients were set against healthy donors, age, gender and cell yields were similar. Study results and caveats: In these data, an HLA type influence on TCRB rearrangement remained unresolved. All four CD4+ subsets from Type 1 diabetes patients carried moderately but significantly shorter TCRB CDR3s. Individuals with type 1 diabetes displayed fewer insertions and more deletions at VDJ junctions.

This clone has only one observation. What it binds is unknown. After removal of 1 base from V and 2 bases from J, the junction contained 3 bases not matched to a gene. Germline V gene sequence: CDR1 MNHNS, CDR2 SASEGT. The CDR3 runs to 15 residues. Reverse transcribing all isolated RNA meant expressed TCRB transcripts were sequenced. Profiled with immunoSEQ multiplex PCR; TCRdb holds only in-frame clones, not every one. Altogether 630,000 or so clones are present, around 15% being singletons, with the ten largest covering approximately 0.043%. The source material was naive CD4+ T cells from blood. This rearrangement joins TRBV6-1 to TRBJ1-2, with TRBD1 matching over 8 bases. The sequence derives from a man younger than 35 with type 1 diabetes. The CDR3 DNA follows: TGTGCCAGCAGTGAAGTTGCAGGGGGCAACTATGGCTACACCTTC. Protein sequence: CASSEVAGGNYGYTF.